Each of the 10 T cell receptor beta chains below was sequenced from the same sample in a study of T cell repertoires in ileal Crohn's disease. Generated by immunoSEQ multiplex PCR, the TCRdb table keeps only in-frame clones and is missing some. The sample has 13,000 or so clones; about 85% are singletons. Sample: ileal tissue. The origin of the receptors is an adult with Crohn's disease.

The chain is built from TRBV27 and TRBJ2-7, with 10 positions matching TRBD1. The germline V gene has CDR1 MNHEY and CDR2 SMNVEV (reference sequence). The CDR3 loop spans 15 amino acids. With V trimmed by 5 bases and J by 4 bases, 8 bases remained unmatched. This chain's CDR3 is CASSPRGQGSYEQYF. For the CDR3, the DNA is TGTGCCAGCAGTCCAAGGGGACAGGGGTCTTACGAGCAGTACTTC.

J is TRBJ1-2 and V is TRBV6-5; the D is unclear. CDR1 MNHEY and CDR2 SVGAGI come from the germline V gene. The germline V and J ends were trimmed by 5 bases and 1 base, with 8 bases remaining between them. The CDR3 covers 13 residues. CDR3 DNA: TGTGCCAGCAGTCCCCGGGATAACTATGGCTACACCTTC. Its protein is CASSPRDNYGYTF.

The chain carries TRBV19 and TRBJ1-1; 10 nucleotides match TRBD1. In germline, CDR1 is LNHDA, CDR2 SQIVND (reference sequence). The V and J ends lost 7 bases and 1 base, in that order; junction bases with no gene match: 9. The CDR3 sequence is 16 residues long. CDR3 sequence (DNA): TGTGCCAGTACTACCAGGGACAGGGGTAGGAACACTGAAGCTTTCTTT. This gives the protein CASTTRDRGRNTEAFF.

The gene calls are TRBV19 and TRBJ2-5; D may be TRBD2 (6 bases). The end of the DNA is better explained by TRBJ2-7, so the J call may be wrong. CDR1 and CDR2 from the germline V gene are LNHDA and SQIVND (reference sequence). CDR3 length equals 14 residues. CDR3 DNA sequence: TGTGCCAGTAGTTCGGGGACGGGGGATATCGAGCAGTACTTC. This codes for CASSSGTGDIEQYF.

CDR3 amino acids: CASSQDPGNTEAFF. The CDR3 coding sequence is TGCGCCAGCAGCCAAGATCCAGGGAATACTGAAGCTTTCTTT. V gene TRBV4-3 combines with J gene TRBJ1-1, with a possible D match to TRBD1 (5 bases). This CDR3 region has 14 residues. With 0 bases removed from V and 5 bases from J, the gap between germline ends came to 10 bases. Germline-derived CDR1 and CDR2 are LGHNA and YSLEER.

The chain employs TRBV30 and TRBJ2-5, with 7 bases identical to TRBD1. Trimming at V came to 5 bases and at J to 0 bases, leaving 0 bases not matched to a gene. Germline assignment: CDR1 GTSNPN and CDR2 SVGIG (reference sequence). The CDR3 has 12 residues. CDR3 protein: CAWGQDQETQYF. The CDR3 DNA follows: TGTGCCTGGGGACAGGACCAAGAGACCCAGTACTTC.

This chain connects TRBV7-2 to TRBJ2-7, with 9 bases fitting TRBD2. This CDR3 has 15 residues. CDR1 is SGHTA and CDR2 is FQGNSA in the germline V gene. V trimming: 5 bases; J trimming: 0 bases; junction bases outside the gene matches: 5. CDR3 nucleotides: TGTGCCAGCAGCATTAGCGGGGGCCTCTCCTACGAGCAGTACTTC. This translates into CASSISGGLSYEQYF.

The chain uses TRBV30 and TRBJ1-3; D is unclear. The germline V gene encodes CDR1 GTSNPN and CDR2 SVGIG (reference sequence). CDR3 size: 14 residues. Trimming shortened V by 2 bases and J by 4 bases, and 12 bases separated the two germline ends. The CDR3 loop reads CAWSSDRRGNTIYF. Here the CDR3 DNA reads TGTGCCTGGAGTTCGGATAGGCGGGGAAACACCATATATTTT.

The gene calls are TRBV18 and TRBJ2-7; 11 bases match TRBD1. Germline CDR1 is KGHSH and CDR2 is LQKENI. With 3 bases clipped from V and 7 bases from J, the junction kept 2 bases outside the gene matches. This CDR3 is 13 amino acids long. The DNA of the CDR3 is TGTGCCAGCTCACCCGGGACAGGGGGGGAGCAGTACTTC. It yields the protein CASSPGTGGEQYF.

The rearrangement joins TRBV11-2 to TRBJ2-4, with 9 bases that match TRBD1. V shed 2 bases, J shed 7 bases, and the junction held 9 bases outside the gene matches. CDR3 length: 16 residues. Germline values: CDR1 SGHAT, CDR2 FQNNGV. CDR3 residues: CASSLQAGQGANIQYF. CDR3 DNA: TGTGCCAGCAGCTTACAAGCGGGACAGGGTGCGAACATTCAGTACTTC. The full variable domain, rest sourced from reference TRBV11-2 and TRBJ2-4, is EAGVAQSPRYKIIEKRQSVAFWCNPISGHATLYWYQQILGQGPKLLIQFQNNGVVDDSQLPKDRFSAERLKGVDSTLKIQPAKLEDSAVYLCASSLQAGQGANIQYFGAGTRLSVL.